Here is one T cell receptor (beta chain) with its context. Its specific antigen is unknown. The CDR3 spans 16 residues, from the cysteine through the phenylalanine. There is no recorded DNA. Based on the germline V gene, the CDR1 and CDR2 sequences are SGHVS and FQNEAQ. For each CD8+ T cell subset, flow sorting was done in triplicate, and some 300,000 cells per subset went directly into RLT lysis buffer. To exclude memory contaminants, naive CD8+ T cells were stringently defined as CD45RO-CCR7+CD27+CD95-. Standard density gradient centrifugation was used to isolate peripheral blood mononuclear cells from buffy coats. Naive CXCR3-negative and CXCR3-positive CD8+ T cells were flow-sorted on a FACSAria III. An RNeasy Mini Kit was used to extract total RNA from the sorted cells. This entry comes from a study of CXCR3-negative and CXCR3-positive naive CD8 T cells (dated by TCRdb to about 2019). In the study overall: About 135 million TRB reads were obtained in total, roughly 1.5 +/- 0.3 million reads per library. The diversity and physicochemical repertoire analyses included eleven to twelve donors pooled from two independent experiments. TRBV-TRBJ cluster analysis included naive subsets from several donors and memory cells from 3 donors.

The data were produced on a NextSeq 550. The Human TCR Profiling Kit (MiLaboratory) was used to prepare UMI-labeled 5' RACE TRB cDNA libraries. cDNA synthesis used the entire amount of extracted RNA, and PCR amplification then used the entire amount of cDNA produced. Libraries were prepared in parallel with an identical number of PCR cycles. The original pipeline was this. MIGEC and MiXCR extracted about 53,000 +/- 10,000 unique UMI-labeled TRB cDNA molecules per library, requiring at least two reads per UMI. An average of about 40,000 +/- 10,000 functional in-frame TRB CDR3 nucleotide clonotypes without stop codons was found per library. After downsampling to 5000 UMI-labeled TRB molecules per sample, diversity metrics such as normalized Shannon-Wiener and Chao1 were calculated in VDJtools. Clonotype-size-weighted physicochemical properties of the central five CDR3 residues (interaction energy, strength, volume and Kidera factor 4) were computed in VDJtools. TCRdb reprocessed the reads and lists each CDR3 protein sequence as a single entry, with no DNA. The V and J calls were determined by TCRdb, not by the authors. This sample's table has entries for 45,000 to 65,000 distinct CDR3 sequences. Approximately 1.6% of the sample is held by the ten biggest clonotypes.

The research as a whole found: Freshly isolated PBMCs were used for most assays because CXCR3 expression partially decreased after cryopreservation. Surface CD5, linked to self-reactivity in mice, was comparable between naive subsets; TCR interaction strength was therefore also inferred from TRB CDR3 physicochemical properties. Naive CXCR3-negative and CXCR3-positive cells from the same donor showed similar TRBV-TRBJ usage, whereas memory cells showed distinct patterns. TRB CDR3s from CXCR3-positive naive cells showed higher hydrophobicity (lower Kidera factor 4), lower energy, and higher strength and volume indices than CXCR3-negative naive cells. Comparably high repertoire diversity was found in both naive subsets, whereas much lower repertoire diversity was found in memory CD8+ T cells.

The sequenced sample consisted of naive CXCR3- CD8+ T cells from blood. The cell subset or site label corresponds to: CD45RO-CCR7+CD27+CD95- naive CD8+ T cells lacking CXCR3 (TNR3-). The chain is encoded by TRBV7-8 joined to TRBJ2-3. The receptor was isolated from a human donor in good health. Some clones in this sample may be carry-over from other donors' samples. The CDR3 sequence is CASSLAGQLSTDTQYF.